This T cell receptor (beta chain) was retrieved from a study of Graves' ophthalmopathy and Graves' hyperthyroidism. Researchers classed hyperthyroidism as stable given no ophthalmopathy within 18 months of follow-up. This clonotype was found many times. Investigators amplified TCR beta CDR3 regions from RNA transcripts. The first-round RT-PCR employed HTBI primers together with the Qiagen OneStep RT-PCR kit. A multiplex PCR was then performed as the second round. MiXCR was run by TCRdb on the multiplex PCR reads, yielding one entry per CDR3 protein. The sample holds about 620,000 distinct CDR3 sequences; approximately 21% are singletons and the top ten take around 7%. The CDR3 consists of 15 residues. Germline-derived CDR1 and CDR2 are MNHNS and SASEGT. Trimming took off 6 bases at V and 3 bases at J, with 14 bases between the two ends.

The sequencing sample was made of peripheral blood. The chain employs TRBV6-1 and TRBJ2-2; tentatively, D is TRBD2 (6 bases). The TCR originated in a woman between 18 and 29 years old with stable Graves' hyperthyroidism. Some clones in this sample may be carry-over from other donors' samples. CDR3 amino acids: CASRPRGWYTGELFF. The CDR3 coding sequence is TGTGCCAGCAGACCCCGGGGGTGGTACACCGGGGAGCTGTTTTTT.